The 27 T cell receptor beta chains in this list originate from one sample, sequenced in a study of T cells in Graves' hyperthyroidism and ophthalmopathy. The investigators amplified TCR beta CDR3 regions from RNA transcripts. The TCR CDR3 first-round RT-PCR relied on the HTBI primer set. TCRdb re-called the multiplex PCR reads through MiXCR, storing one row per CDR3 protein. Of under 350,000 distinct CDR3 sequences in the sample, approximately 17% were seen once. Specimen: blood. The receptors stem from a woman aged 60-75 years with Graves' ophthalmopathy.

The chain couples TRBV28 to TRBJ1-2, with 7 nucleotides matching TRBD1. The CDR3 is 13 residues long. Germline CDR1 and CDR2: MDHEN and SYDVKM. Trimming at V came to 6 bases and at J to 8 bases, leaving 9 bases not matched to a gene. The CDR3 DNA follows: TGTGCCAGCAGGCACGAGGGGGCTCGAGGCTACACCTTC. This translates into CASRHEGARGYTF.

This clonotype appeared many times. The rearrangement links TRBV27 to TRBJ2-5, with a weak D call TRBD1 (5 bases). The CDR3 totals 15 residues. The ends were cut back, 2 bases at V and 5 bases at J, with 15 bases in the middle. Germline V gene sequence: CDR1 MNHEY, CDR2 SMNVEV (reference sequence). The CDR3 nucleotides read TGTGCCAGCAGTTTAGGTCCAGGGCTGGCCGAGACCCAGTACTTC. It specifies CASSLGPGLAETQYF.

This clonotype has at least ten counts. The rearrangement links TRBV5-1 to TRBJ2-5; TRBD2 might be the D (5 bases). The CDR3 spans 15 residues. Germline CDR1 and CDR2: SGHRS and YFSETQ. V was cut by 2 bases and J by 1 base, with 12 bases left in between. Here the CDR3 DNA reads TGCGCCAGCAGCTTAGGAGCGGCCGTCCAAGAGACCCAGTACTTC. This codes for CASSLGAAVQETQYF.

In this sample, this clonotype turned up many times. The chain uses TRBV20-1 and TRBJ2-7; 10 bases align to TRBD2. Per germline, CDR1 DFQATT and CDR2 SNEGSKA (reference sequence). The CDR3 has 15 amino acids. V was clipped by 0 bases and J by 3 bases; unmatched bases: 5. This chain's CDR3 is CSARDRLAGVYEQYF. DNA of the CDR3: TGCAGTGCTAGAGATCGGCTAGCGGGAGTCTACGAGCAGTACTTC.

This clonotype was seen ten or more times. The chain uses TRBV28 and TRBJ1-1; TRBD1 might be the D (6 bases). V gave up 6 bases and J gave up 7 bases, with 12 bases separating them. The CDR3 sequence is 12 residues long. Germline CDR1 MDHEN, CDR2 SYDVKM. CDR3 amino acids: CASRPGQFEAFF. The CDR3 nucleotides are TGTGCCAGCAGGCCGGGACAATTTGAAGCTTTCTTT.

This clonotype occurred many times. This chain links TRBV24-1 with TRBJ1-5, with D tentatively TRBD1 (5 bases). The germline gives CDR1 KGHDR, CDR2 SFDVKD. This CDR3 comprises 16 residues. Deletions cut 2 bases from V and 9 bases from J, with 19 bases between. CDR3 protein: CATSDSSRQSFGPQHF. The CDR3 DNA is TGTGCCACCAGTGATTCGTCCCGACAGAGCTTCGGGCCCCAGCATTTT.

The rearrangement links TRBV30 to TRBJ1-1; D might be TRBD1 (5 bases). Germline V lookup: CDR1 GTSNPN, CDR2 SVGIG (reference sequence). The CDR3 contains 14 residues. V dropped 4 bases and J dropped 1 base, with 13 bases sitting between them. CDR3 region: CAWTSPGRNTEAFF. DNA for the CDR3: TGTGCCTGGACAAGCCCAGGGAGGAACACTGAAGCTTTCTTT.

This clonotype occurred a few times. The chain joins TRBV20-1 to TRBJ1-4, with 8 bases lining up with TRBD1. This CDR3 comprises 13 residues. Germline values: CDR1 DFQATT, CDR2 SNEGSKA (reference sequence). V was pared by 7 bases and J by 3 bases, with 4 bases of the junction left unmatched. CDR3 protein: CSVTDRANEKLFF. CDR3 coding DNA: TGCAGTGTAACGGACAGGGCTAATGAAAAACTGTTTTTT.

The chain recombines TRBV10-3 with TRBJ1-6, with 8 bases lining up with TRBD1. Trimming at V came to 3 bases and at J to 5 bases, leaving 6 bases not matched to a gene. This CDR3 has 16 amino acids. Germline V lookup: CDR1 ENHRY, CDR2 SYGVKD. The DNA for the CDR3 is TGTGCCATCAGTGAAGCCCCGGGACAGGATAATTCACCCCTCCACTTT. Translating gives CAISEAPGQDNSPLHF.

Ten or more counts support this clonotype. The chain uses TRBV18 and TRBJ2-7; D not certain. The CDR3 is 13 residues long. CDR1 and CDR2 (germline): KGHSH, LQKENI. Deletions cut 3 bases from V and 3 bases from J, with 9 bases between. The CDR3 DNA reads TGTGCCAGCTCACCCTCGTGGGGCTACGAGCAGTACTTC. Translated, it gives CASSPSWGYEQYF.

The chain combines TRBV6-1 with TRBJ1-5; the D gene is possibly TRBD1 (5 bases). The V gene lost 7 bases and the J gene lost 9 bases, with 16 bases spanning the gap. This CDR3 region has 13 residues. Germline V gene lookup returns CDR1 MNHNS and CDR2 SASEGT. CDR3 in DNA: TGTGCCAGCAATTTTCGGGCCGGGGGGCCCCAGCATTTT. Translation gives CASNFRAGGPQHF.

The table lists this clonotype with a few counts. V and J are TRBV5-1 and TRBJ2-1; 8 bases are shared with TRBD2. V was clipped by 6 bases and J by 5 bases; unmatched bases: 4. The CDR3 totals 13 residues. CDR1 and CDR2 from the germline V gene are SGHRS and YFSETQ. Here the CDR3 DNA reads TGCGCCAGCACGACTAGCGCCGACAATGAGCAGTTCTTC. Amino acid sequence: CASTTSADNEQFF. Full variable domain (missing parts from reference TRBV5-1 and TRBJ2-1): KAGVTQTPRYLIKTRGQQVTLSCSPISGHRSVSWYQQTPGQGLQFLFEYFSETQRNKGNFPGRFSGRQFSNSRSEMNVSTLELGDSALYLCASTTSADNEQFFGPGTRLTVL.

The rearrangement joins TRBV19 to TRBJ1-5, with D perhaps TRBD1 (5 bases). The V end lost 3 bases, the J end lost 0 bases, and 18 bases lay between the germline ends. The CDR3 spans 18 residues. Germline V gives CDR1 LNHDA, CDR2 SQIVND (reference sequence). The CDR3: CASSILGPSVYSNQPQHF. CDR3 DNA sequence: TGTGCCAGTAGTATTCTGGGACCTAGCGTGTATAGCAATCAGCCCCAGCATTTT.

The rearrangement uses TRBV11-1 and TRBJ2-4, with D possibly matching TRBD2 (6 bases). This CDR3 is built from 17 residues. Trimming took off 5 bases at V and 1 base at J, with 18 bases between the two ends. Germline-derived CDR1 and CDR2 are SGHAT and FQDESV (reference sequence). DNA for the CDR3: TGTGCCAGCAGCCCTAAGGAGGGTAATAGGGCCAAAAACATTCAGTACTTC. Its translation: CASSPKEGNRAKNIQYF. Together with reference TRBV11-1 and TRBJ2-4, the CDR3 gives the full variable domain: EAEVAQSPRYKITEKSQAVAFWCDPISGHATLYWYRQILGQGPELLVQFQDESVVDDSQLPKDRFSAERLKGVDSTLKIQPAELGDSAMYLCASSPKEGNRAKNIQYFGAGTRLSVL.

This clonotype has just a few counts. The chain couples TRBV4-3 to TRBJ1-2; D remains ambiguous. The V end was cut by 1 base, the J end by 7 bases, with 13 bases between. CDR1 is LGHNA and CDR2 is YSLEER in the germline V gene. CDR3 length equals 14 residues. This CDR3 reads CASSQAVRVGGYTF. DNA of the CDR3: TGCGCCAGCAGCCAAGCGGTGAGGGTTGGTGGCTACACCTTC.

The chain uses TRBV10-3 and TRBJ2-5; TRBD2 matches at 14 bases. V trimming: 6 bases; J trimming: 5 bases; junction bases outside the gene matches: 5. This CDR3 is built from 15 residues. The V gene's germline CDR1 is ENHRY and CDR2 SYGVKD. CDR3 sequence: CAISGTSGGRETQYF. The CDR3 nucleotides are TGTGCCATCAGCGGGACTAGCGGGGGACGGGAGACCCAGTACTTC.

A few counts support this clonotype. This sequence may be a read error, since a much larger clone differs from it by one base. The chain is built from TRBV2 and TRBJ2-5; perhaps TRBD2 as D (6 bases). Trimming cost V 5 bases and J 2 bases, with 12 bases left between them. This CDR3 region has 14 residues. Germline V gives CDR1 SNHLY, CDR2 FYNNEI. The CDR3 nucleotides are TGTGCCAGCAGTCGCTCCGGGAGACAAGAGACCCAGTACTTC. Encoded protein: CASSRSGRQETQYF.

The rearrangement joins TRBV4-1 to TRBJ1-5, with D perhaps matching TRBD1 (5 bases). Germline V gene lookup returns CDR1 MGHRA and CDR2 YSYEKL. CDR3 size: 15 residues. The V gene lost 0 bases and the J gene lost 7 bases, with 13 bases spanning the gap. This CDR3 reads CASSQEFGRAQPQHF. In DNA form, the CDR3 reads TGCGCCAGCAGCCAAGAGTTCGGCAGGGCACAGCCCCAGCATTTT.

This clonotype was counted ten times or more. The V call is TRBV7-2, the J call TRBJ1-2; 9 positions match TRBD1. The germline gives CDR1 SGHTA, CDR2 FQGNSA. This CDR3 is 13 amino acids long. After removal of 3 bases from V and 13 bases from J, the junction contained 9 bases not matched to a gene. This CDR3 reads CASSFPGTGPVTF. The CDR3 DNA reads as TGTGCCAGCAGCTTTCCCGGGACAGGGCCCGTCACCTTC.

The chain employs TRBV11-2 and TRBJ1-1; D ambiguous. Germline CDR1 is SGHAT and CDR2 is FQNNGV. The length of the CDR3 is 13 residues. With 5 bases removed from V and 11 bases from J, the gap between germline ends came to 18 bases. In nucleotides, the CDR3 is TGTGCCAGCAGCCCGTCCCAGCAGATCGGGGCTTTCTTT. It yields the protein CASSPSQQIGAFF.

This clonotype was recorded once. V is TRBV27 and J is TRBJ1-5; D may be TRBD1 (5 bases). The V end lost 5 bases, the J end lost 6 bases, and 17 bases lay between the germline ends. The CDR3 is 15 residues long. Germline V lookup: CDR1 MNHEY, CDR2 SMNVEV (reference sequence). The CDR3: CASSPTLRVTQPQHF. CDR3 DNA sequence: TGTGCCAGCAGTCCAACCCTCAGGGTTACTCAGCCCCAGCATTTT.

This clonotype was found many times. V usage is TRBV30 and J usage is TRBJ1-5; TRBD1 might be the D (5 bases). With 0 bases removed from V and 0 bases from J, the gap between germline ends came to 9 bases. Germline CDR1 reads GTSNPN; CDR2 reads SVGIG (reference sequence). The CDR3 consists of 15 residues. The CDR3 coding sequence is TGTGCCTGGAGTGTTGCAGGGAATAGCAATCAGCCCCAGCATTTT. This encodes CAWSVAGNSNQPQHF.

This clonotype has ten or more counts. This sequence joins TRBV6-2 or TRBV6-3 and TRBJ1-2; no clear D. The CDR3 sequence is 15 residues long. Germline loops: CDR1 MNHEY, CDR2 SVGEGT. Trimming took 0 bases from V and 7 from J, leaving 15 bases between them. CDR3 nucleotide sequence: TGTGCCAGCAGTTACTCGGCAGGTAGCTTTGGTGGCTACACCTTC. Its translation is CASSYSAGSFGGYTF.

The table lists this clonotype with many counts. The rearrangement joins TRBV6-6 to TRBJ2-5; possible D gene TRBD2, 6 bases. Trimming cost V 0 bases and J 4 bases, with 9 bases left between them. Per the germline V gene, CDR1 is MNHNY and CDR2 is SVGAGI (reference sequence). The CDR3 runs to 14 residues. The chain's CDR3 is CASSYSGGRETQYF. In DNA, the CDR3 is TGTGCCAGCAGTTACTCGGGGGGACGAGAGACCCAGTACTTC.

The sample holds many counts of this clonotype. The CDR3 DNA is TGTGCCAGCAGCTCCCTTGGGGCAGGAGCTTTCTTT. Residues: CASSSLGAGAFF. J is TRBJ1-1 and V is TRBV7-2; tentatively, D is TRBD1 (5 bases). From germline, CDR1 is SGHTA and CDR2 FQGNSA. Trimming stripped 4 bases from V and 10 bases from J, with 13 bases between. This CDR3 comprises 12 residues.

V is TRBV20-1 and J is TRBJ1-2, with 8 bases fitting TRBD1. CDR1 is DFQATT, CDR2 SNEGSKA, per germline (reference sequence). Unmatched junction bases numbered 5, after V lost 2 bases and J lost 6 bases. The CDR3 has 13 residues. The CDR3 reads CSARTGGRNGYTF. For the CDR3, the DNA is TGCAGTGCTAGAACAGGGGGAAGAAATGGCTACACCTTC.

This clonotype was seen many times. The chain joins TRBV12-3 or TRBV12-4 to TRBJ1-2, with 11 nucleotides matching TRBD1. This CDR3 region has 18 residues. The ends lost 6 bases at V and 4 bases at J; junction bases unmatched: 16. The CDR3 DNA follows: TGTGCCAGCAGCCTAGTTTTTGGGGGACAGGGGGTGTTCTATGGCTACACCTTC. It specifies CASSLVFGGQGVFYGYTF.